Listed below are T cell receptor beta chains from one sample, sequenced in a study of immune evolution from preneoplasia to lung adenocarcinoma. Method: immunoSEQ multiplex PCR; TCRdb's copy keeps in-frame clones and lacks some. The repertoire includes fewer than 5,500 clones, approximately 83% of them detected once, and over 2% sits in the top ten. The sample was FFPE atypical adenomatous hyperplasia tissue from the lung. The receptor source for this set is a person between 70 and 80 years old with lung adenocarcinoma. Both conserved end residues are part of each CDR3. Fields, in order: clone size, V gene, D gene, J gene, CDR3 DNA, CDR3 protein. D genes are given only for firm matches. Clone size is stated in some rows and not others, as once, few, many or a class when expanded.

clone_size: NA; v_call: TRBV5-1; d_call: NA; j_call: TRBJ2-2; cdr3_nt: TGCGCCAGCAGCTTGGAACCAGGCACCGGGGAGCTGTTTTTT; cdr3_aa: CASSLEPGTGELFF
clone_size: NA; v_call: TRBV27; d_call: NA; j_call: TRBJ2-5; cdr3_nt: TGTGCCAGCTCTAGGGGAACGGGCTGGCGAAGGGAGACCCAGTACTTC; cdr3_aa: CASSRGTGWRRETQYF
clone_size: NA; v_call: TRBV5-1; d_call: NA; j_call: TRBJ1-1; cdr3_nt: TGCGCCAGCAGCTTACCGGGGCCTGAAGCTTTCTTT; cdr3_aa: CASSLPGPEAFF
clone_size: NA; v_call: TRBV18; d_call: TRBD2; j_call: TRBJ2-1; cdr3_nt: TGTGCCAGCTCACGAACGACTAGCGGTATCGATGAGCAGTTCTTC; cdr3_aa: CASSRTTSGIDEQFF
clone_size: once; v_call: TRBV11-1; d_call: TRBD2; j_call: TRBJ2-5; cdr3_nt: TGTGCCAGTACGGGACTAGCGGGCCAAGAGACCCAGTACTTC; cdr3_aa: CASTGLAGQETQYF
clone_size: NA; v_call: TRBV18; d_call: NA; j_call: TRBJ2-7; cdr3_nt: TGTGCCAGCTCACCATGGGGCCAGCACTACGAGCAGTACTTC; cdr3_aa: CASSPWGQHYEQYF
clone_size: NA; v_call: TRBV19; d_call: NA; j_call: TRBJ2-3; cdr3_nt: TGTGCCAGTAGTATAGAGGGCATGAGCACAGATACGCAGTATTTT; cdr3_aa: CASSIEGMSTDTQYF
clone_size: NA; v_call: TRBV11-3; d_call: NA; j_call: TRBJ2-7; cdr3_nt: TGTGCCAGCAGCCCCGAAGACAGGCTCTCCTACGAGCAGTACTTC; cdr3_aa: CASSPEDRLSYEQYF
clone_size: NA; v_call: TRBV9; d_call: NA; j_call: TRBJ1-1; cdr3_nt: TGTGCCAGCAGCGTAGTCACGAACACTGAAGCTTTCTTT; cdr3_aa: CASSVVTNTEAFF
clone_size: once; v_call: TRBV9; d_call: NA; j_call: TRBJ1-2; cdr3_nt: TGTGCCAGCAGCGAGAGCACCCAGGGATATGGCTACACCTTC; cdr3_aa: CASSESTQGYGYTF
clone_size: NA; v_call: TRBV11-2; d_call: NA; j_call: TRBJ1-5; cdr3_nt: TGTGCCAGCAGCTTGAAGGGAACGAGCAATCAGCCCCAGCATTTT; cdr3_aa: CASSLKGTSNQPQHF
clone_size: NA; v_call: TRBV11-2; d_call: NA; j_call: TRBJ2-7; cdr3_nt: TGTGCCAGCAGTTCAAGTGTCTCCTACGAGCAGTACTTC; cdr3_aa: CASSSSVSYEQYF
clone_size: NA; v_call: TRBV5-1; d_call: NA; j_call: TRBJ1-3; cdr3_nt: TGCGCCAGCAGCTTCTCAGGAGACTCTGGAAACACCATATATTTT; cdr3_aa: CASSFSGDSGNTIYF